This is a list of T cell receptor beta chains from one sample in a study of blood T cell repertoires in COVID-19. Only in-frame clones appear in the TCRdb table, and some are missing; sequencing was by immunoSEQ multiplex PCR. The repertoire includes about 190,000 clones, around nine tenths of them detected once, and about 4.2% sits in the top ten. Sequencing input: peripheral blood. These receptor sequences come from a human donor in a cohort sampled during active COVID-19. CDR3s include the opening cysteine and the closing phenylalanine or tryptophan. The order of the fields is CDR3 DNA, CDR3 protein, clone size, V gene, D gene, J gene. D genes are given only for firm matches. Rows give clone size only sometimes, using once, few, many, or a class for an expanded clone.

cdr3_nt: TGTGCCAATGGACAGGGAAGGGAGCAGTTCTTC
cdr3_aa: CANGQGREQFF
clone_size: .
v_call: TRBV2
d_call: TRBD1
j_call: TRBJ2-1

cdr3_nt: TGTGCCACTAGGAAACAGGGTAGAGGAGATACGCAGTATTTT
cdr3_aa: CATRKQGRGDTQYF
clone_size: few
v_call: TRBV5-5
d_call: .
j_call: TRBJ2-3

cdr3_nt: TGTGCCAGCGGGACAGGGCAGGCCGGAGGCTATGGCTACACCTTC
cdr3_aa: CASGTGQAGGYGYTF
clone_size: .
v_call: TRBV28
d_call: TRBD1
j_call: TRBJ1-2

cdr3_nt: TGTGCCAGCAGCCAGGGTTTGAGACTAGCGGGTTCTTACTACGAGCAGTACTTC
cdr3_aa: CASSQGLRLAGSYYEQYF
clone_size: once
v_call: TRBV7-6
d_call: TRBD2
j_call: TRBJ2-7

cdr3_nt: TGTGCCAGCAGTCAAAGCGGGGGGGTTGGCACAGATACGCAGTATTTT
cdr3_aa: CASSQSGGVGTDTQYF
clone_size: many
v_call: TRBV2
d_call: TRBD2
j_call: TRBJ2-3

cdr3_nt: TGCAGCGTTGCCGGGGCTAGCGGGGTGGAAACGCAGTATTTT
cdr3_aa: CSVAGASGVETQYF
clone_size: .
v_call: TRBV29-1
d_call: TRBD2
j_call: TRBJ2-3

cdr3_nt: TGTGCCAGCAGCCAGGAGGGAGGGATGCTCTCTGGAAACACCATATATTTT
cdr3_aa: CASSQEGGMLSGNTIYF
clone_size: .
v_call: TRBV7-2
d_call: .
j_call: TRBJ1-3

cdr3_nt: TGTGCCAGCTCACCATGGTTGACAGGGAGCCCCGAGCAGTACTTC
cdr3_aa: CASSPWLTGSPEQYF
clone_size: .
v_call: TRBV18
d_call: TRBD1
j_call: TRBJ2-7

cdr3_nt: TGTGCCAGCTCACCTAGCGGGGACTACAATGAGCAGTTCTTC
cdr3_aa: CASSPSGDYNEQFF
clone_size: .
v_call: TRBV18
d_call: TRBD2
j_call: TRBJ2-1

cdr3_nt: TGTGCCAGCAGCCAAGATCTACTCGGGCAGGGTCCCCAGTGGGCCAACGTCCTGACTTTC
cdr3_aa: CASSQDLLGQGPQWANVLTF
clone_size: .
v_call: TRBV3-1/TRBV3-2
d_call: .
j_call: TRBJ2-6

cdr3_nt: TGTGCCAGCAGTCTAAAAGGGACTATGCTTATACACGATGAGCAGTTCTTC
cdr3_aa: CASSLKGTMLIHDEQFF
clone_size: .
v_call: TRBV27
d_call: TRBD2
j_call: TRBJ2-1

cdr3_nt: TGTGCCAGCAGTGAAGCGCCCGGTGCACAGTTGCAGTACTTC
cdr3_aa: CASSEAPGAQLQYF
clone_size: .
v_call: TRBV2
d_call: .
j_call: TRBJ2-7

cdr3_nt: TGTGCCAGCAGTGAAGCGAGGTCCTCTGGAAACACCATATATTTT
cdr3_aa: CASSEARSSGNTIYF
clone_size: .
v_call: TRBV2
d_call: .
j_call: TRBJ1-3

cdr3_nt: TGTGCCAGCAGCTTAACGGGTGGAAACACCATATATTTT
cdr3_aa: CASSLTGGNTIYF
clone_size: .
v_call: TRBV13
d_call: .
j_call: TRBJ1-3

cdr3_nt: TGTGCCAGCAGCTTCTTAAGGAATCCGACCAGGGGTAAGAACACTGAAGCTTTCTTT
cdr3_aa: CASSFLRNPTRGKNTEAFF
clone_size: .
v_call: TRBV5-6
d_call: .
j_call: TRBJ1-1

cdr3_nt: TGTGCCTGGAGATACGGGTCTAGCGGGCGGGAGACCCAGTACTTC
cdr3_aa: CAWRYGSSGRETQYF
clone_size: .
v_call: TRBV30
d_call: TRBD2
j_call: TRBJ2-5

cdr3_nt: TGTGCCAGCAGCCGGTCCGGGGGGGGGATACCCTACGAGCAGTACTTC
cdr3_aa: CASSRSGGGIPYEQYF
clone_size: .
v_call: TRBV7-8
d_call: TRBD2
j_call: TRBJ2-7

cdr3_nt: TGTGCCAGCAGGGTAAGCGGGAGCTCCTACAATGAGCAGTTCTTC
cdr3_aa: CASRVSGSSYNEQFF
clone_size: .
v_call: TRBV7-2
d_call: TRBD2
j_call: TRBJ2-1

cdr3_nt: TGCGCCAGCAGCCAATGGGGGGGATCTTCACCCCTCCACTTT
cdr3_aa: CASSQWGGSSPLHF
clone_size: .
v_call: TRBV4-1
d_call: .
j_call: TRBJ1-6

cdr3_nt: TGTGCCAGCAGTGAACTTTGGGGGCAGTACGAGCAGTACTTC
cdr3_aa: CASSELWGQYEQYF
clone_size: many
v_call: TRBV2
d_call: .
j_call: TRBJ2-7

cdr3_nt: TGTGCCAGCAGTGCCGCCGAGAGGCTACGGAGCAATCAGCCCCAGCATTTT
cdr3_aa: CASSAAERLRSNQPQHF
clone_size: once
v_call: TRBV27
d_call: .
j_call: TRBJ1-5

cdr3_nt: TGCGCCAGCAGCCTGGACGGGGCCTACGAGCAGTACTTC
cdr3_aa: CASSLDGAYEQYF
clone_size: .
v_call: TRBV5-1
d_call: .
j_call: TRBJ2-7

cdr3_nt: TGTGCCAGCAGCTTAGTTCGGGGAGGGGCCGGTAATTCACCCCTCCACTTT
cdr3_aa: CASSLVRGGAGNSPLHF
clone_size: .
v_call: TRBV7-2
d_call: .
j_call: TRBJ1-6

cdr3_nt: TGTGCCTGGAGTGGGAGTTCACCCCTCCACTTT
cdr3_aa: CAWSGSSPLHF
clone_size: few
v_call: TRBV30
d_call: .
j_call: TRBJ1-6

cdr3_nt: TGTGCCAGCAGCTTACAATCCGACAGGGAAGCTTTCTTT
cdr3_aa: CASSLQSDREAFF
clone_size: .
v_call: TRBV11-3
d_call: .
j_call: TRBJ1-1

cdr3_nt: TGTGCCAGCAGCGGAGGGACAGGCTACGAGCAGTACTTC
cdr3_aa: CASSGGTGYEQYF
clone_size: few
v_call: TRBV7-9
d_call: TRBD1
j_call: TRBJ2-7

cdr3_nt: TGTGCCAGCAGCCGGGGGACAGGGTGGGAGCAAGAGACCCAGTACTTC
cdr3_aa: CASSRGTGWEQETQYF
clone_size: .
v_call: TRBV5-6
d_call: TRBD1
j_call: TRBJ2-5

cdr3_nt: TGCGCCAGCAGCTTGGAGTTGCAACTCAACACTGAAGCTTTCTTT
cdr3_aa: CASSLELQLNTEAFF
clone_size: few
v_call: TRBV5-1
d_call: .
j_call: TRBJ1-1

cdr3_nt: TGTGCCAGCAGCTTCGGGACAGGGGGAAAAACGCAGTATTTT
cdr3_aa: CASSFGTGGKTQYF
clone_size: .
v_call: TRBV7-9
d_call: TRBD1
j_call: TRBJ2-3

cdr3_nt: TGTGCCAGCAGTTACAGCGGGGGGGCCACAGATACGCAGTATTTT
cdr3_aa: CASSYSGGATDTQYF
clone_size: once
v_call: TRBV6-2/TRBV6-3
d_call: TRBD2
j_call: TRBJ2-3

cdr3_nt: TGTGCCAGCAGCTTCTCCGGGAATAGGAATTTTAACACTGAAGCTTTCTTT
cdr3_aa: CASSFSGNRNFNTEAFF
clone_size: .
v_call: TRBV11-2
d_call: .
j_call: TRBJ1-1

cdr3_nt: TGCGCCAGCAGTGACCCCTACAGCGGGAGGAGTTACGAGCAGTACTTC
cdr3_aa: CASSDPYSGRSYEQYF
clone_size: .
v_call: TRBV10-2
d_call: TRBD2
j_call: TRBJ2-7

cdr3_nt: TGTGCCAGCAGTGGGACAGGGCGCTCTGGGGCCAACGTCCTGACTTTC
cdr3_aa: CASSGTGRSGANVLTF
clone_size: .
v_call: TRBV6-2/TRBV6-3
d_call: TRBD1
j_call: TRBJ2-6

cdr3_nt: TGTGCCAGCTCACCCGAGTCGGGGATTAATGAAAAACTGTTTTTT
cdr3_aa: CASSPESGINEKLFF
clone_size: .
v_call: TRBV18
d_call: .
j_call: TRBJ1-4

cdr3_nt: TGTGCCAGCAGCCGTGGAACTAGCGGGGGCTCAGATACGCAGTATTTT
cdr3_aa: CASSRGTSGGSDTQYF
clone_size: .
v_call: TRBV5-4
d_call: TRBD2
j_call: TRBJ2-3

cdr3_nt: TGTGCCAGCAGCCGACAGGGGACGAACACCGGGGAGCTGTTTTTT
cdr3_aa: CASSRQGTNTGELFF
clone_size: .
v_call: TRBV11-3
d_call: TRBD1
j_call: TRBJ2-2

cdr3_nt: TGTGCCTGGAGTGCGGGGACCTATAATTCACCCCTCCACTTT
cdr3_aa: CAWSAGTYNSPLHF
clone_size: .
v_call: TRBV30
d_call: .
j_call: TRBJ1-6

cdr3_nt: TGTGCCAGCGGCCGAGGGCCCTCTGGAAACACCATATATTTT
cdr3_aa: CASGRGPSGNTIYF
clone_size: once
v_call: TRBV6-5
d_call: .
j_call: TRBJ1-3

cdr3_nt: TGTGCCAGCAGTGATTCCGGGACAGGGTCCTACGAGCAGTACTTC
cdr3_aa: CASSDSGTGSYEQYF
clone_size: .
v_call: TRBV3-1/TRBV3-2
d_call: TRBD1
j_call: TRBJ2-7

cdr3_nt: TGTGCCAGCAGTTACTCAGCGGGTAGCTCACCCCTCCACTTT
cdr3_aa: CASSYSAGSSPLHF
clone_size: .
v_call: TRBV6-6
d_call: .
j_call: TRBJ1-6

cdr3_nt: TGCGCCAGCAGCCAAGATCGGACAGGGATTCAGCCCCAGCATTTT
cdr3_aa: CASSQDRTGIQPQHF
clone_size: .
v_call: TRBV4-1
d_call: TRBD1
j_call: TRBJ1-5

cdr3_nt: TGTGCCAGCAGCCCCGGCCCCGCCGGGGGGGCAGGAGAGACCCAGTACTTC
cdr3_aa: CASSPGPAGGAGETQYF
clone_size: few
v_call: TRBV5-8
d_call: TRBD2
j_call: TRBJ2-5